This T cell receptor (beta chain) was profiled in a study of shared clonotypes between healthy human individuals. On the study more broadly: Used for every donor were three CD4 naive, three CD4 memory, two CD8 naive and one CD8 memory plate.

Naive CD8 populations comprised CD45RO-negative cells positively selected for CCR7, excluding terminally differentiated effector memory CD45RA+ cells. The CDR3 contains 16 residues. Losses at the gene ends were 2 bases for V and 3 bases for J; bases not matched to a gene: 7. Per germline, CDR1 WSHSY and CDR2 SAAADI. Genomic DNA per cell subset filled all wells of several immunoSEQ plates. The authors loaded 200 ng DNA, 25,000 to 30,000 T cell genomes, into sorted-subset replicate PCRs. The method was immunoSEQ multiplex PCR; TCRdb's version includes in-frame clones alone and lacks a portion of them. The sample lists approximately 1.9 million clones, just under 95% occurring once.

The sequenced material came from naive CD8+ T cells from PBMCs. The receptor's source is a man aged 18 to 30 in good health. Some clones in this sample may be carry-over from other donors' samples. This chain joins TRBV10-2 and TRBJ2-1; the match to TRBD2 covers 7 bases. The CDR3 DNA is TGCGCCAGCAGTGAGGGGCTAGCGGTCCTCTACAATGAGCAGTTCTTC. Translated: CASSEGLAVLYNEQFF.